This TCR beta chain was obtained from a study of blood T cell repertoires in COVID-19. This clone was counted once. Authors' methods: Amplification from reference gene primers served as the basis for estimated nucleated cell counts. Assay: immunoSEQ multiplex PCR; the TCRdb copy retains only in-frame clones and omits some. That table furnishes V, J and clone size, whereas the DNA furnished D and trimming. Of roughly 220,000 clones detected, about 79% appear once; the ten largest clones hold approximately 1.3%. The receptor was isolated from a woman aged 40 to 50 with acute COVID-19. Sample: PBMCs or T cells enriched from blood (not recorded which).

Written as DNA, the CDR3 is TGCGCCAGCAGGTGGGACAGGGAAGGGACTGAAGCTTTCTTT. Residues: CASRWDREGTEAFF. The chain is built from TRBV10-2 and TRBJ1-1; TRBD1 matches at 9 bases. Trimming cost V 6 bases and J 5 bases; bases outside gene matches: 7. Looked up from germline, CDR1 is WSHSY and CDR2 is SAAADI. The CDR3 length is 14 residues.